These 24 T cell receptor beta chains were all obtained from the same sample, sequenced in a study of shared clonotypes between healthy human individuals. Generated by immunoSEQ multiplex PCR, the TCRdb table keeps only in-frame clones and is missing some. This table has 300,000 to 400,000 clones, around 86% appearing once. Sequencing was carried out using memory CD8+ T cells sorted from blood. Subset reported: CD45RO+ cells pooled with CCR7-negative TemRA cells. All receptors come from a man between 18 and 35 years old in good health.

The rearrangement uses TRBV28 and TRBJ1-6, with 8 bases identical to TRBD1. Germline lookup yields CDR1 MDHEN and CDR2 SYDVKM. CDR3 length: 16 amino acids. J gave up 8 bases and V 6 bases, and 12 bases lay outside the gene matches. DNA of the CDR3: TGTGCCAGCAGCCCCTACCCGACAGGGGCGCATTCACCCCTCCACTTT. Amino acid sequence: CASSPYPTGAHSPLHF.

This chain links TRBV2 with TRBJ1-1, with D unclear. V was shortened by 5 bases and J by 11 bases, with 18 bases between the two germline ends. The CDR3 spans 13 residues. CDR1 SNHLY and CDR2 FYNNEI come from the germline V gene. CDR3 in DNA: TGTGCCAGCAGTCGTTGGGGAAGCGTGAACGCTTTCTTT. The encoded protein is CASSRWGSVNAFF.

This CDR3 is CASSLRFSTPGTYNEQFF. The CDR3 bases are TGTGCCAGCAGCCTCCGCTTTAGTACGCCGGGAACCTACAATGAGCAGTTCTTC. This chain joins TRBV11-3 and TRBJ2-1; a weak D match, TRBD2 (5 bases). The CDR3 contains 18 residues. Germline loops: CDR1 SGHNT, CDR2 YENEEA. With 5 bases removed from V and 2 bases from J, the gap between germline ends came to 22 bases. Supplemented by reference TRBV11-3 and TRBJ2-1, the full variable domain reads EAGVVQSPRYKIIEKKQPVAFWCNPISGHNTLYWYLQNLGQGPELLIRYENEEAVDDSQLPKDRFSAERLKGVDSTLKIQPAELGDSAVYLCASSLRFSTPGTYNEQFFGPGTRLTVL.

This CDR3 is CASRTSGVGETQYF. The DNA of the CDR3 is TGCGCCAGCAGGACTAGCGGGGTCGGAGAGACCCAGTACTTC. V gene TRBV5-1 combines with J gene TRBJ2-5, with 11 bases identical to TRBD2. After removal of 5 bases from V and 4 bases from J, the junction contained 4 bases not matched to a gene. This CDR3 is built from 14 residues. Germline CDR1 is SGHRS and CDR2 is YFSETQ. Full variable domain (outside the CDR3, taken from reference TRBV5-1 and TRBJ2-5): KAGVTQTPRYLIKTRGQQVTLSCSPISGHRSVSWYQQTPGQGLQFLFEYFSETQRNKGNFPGRFSGRQFSNSRSEMNVSTLELGDSALYLCASRTSGVGETQYFGPGTRLLVL.

The chain is built from TRBV4-2 and TRBJ2-7, with 10 bases matching TRBD2. The J segment lost 4 bases and the V segment lost 1 base, leaving 1 base of the junction unmatched. Germline-derived CDR1 and CDR2 are LGHNA and YNFKEQ. CDR3 length: 14 amino acids. The CDR3 bases are TGTGCCAGCAGCCAAGCTAGCGGGGGTTACGAGCAGTACTTC. The encoded protein is CASSQASGGYEQYF.

This clone was picked up one time. The chain joins TRBV27 to TRBJ2-7; D unresolved. CDR3 length equals 11 residues. V was clipped by 2 bases and J by 5 bases, with 4 bases between them. Germline V lookup: CDR1 MNHEY, CDR2 SMNVEV (reference sequence). CDR3: CASSLGDEQYF. As DNA, the CDR3 is TGTGCCAGCAGTTTAGGGGACGAGCAGTACTTC.

The gene calls are TRBV19 and TRBJ1-2; TRBD1 might be the D (5 bases). The CDR3 is made up of 12 amino acids. Germline assignment: CDR1 LNHDA and CDR2 SQIVND (reference sequence). Trimming took off 5 bases at V and 8 bases at J, with 12 bases between the two ends. In DNA, the CDR3 is TGTGCCAGTAGTTGGGACTTCCAGGGCTACACCTTC. Its protein is CASSWDFQGYTF.

The chain is built from TRBV28 and TRBJ1-6; D not certain. The CDR3 has 14 amino acids. Looked up from germline, CDR1 is MDHEN and CDR2 is SYDVKM. Trimming took 5 bases from V and 5 from J, leaving 10 bases between them. Written as DNA, the CDR3 is TGTGCCAGCAGTGCGGGGTCGAATAATTCACCCCTCCACTTT. Encoded protein: CASSAGSNNSPLHF.

This clone was found many times. This sequence joins TRBV7-9 and TRBJ1-1, with 7 bases fitting TRBD1. The CDR3 has 14 amino acids. Per germline, CDR1 SEHNR and CDR2 FQNEAQ (reference sequence). V was clipped by 2 bases and J by 4 bases; unmatched bases: 4. The CDR3 here is CASSLNPGGTEAFF. DNA of the CDR3: TGTGCCAGCAGCTTAAACCCAGGGGGCACTGAAGCTTTCTTT.

This clone qualifies as large. The chain employs TRBV29-1 and TRBJ2-3; maybe TRBD1 (5 bases). This CDR3 spans 13 amino acids. The V end lost 8 bases, the J end lost 4 bases, and 16 bases lay between the germline ends. Per the germline V gene, CDR1 is SQVTM and CDR2 is ANQGSEA. CDR3: CSTPGAFPDTQYF. CDR3 in DNA: TGCAGCACACCTGGGGCGTTCCCAGATACGCAGTATTTT.

This sequence joins TRBV7-9 and TRBJ1-5; the D is unclear. V was pared by 5 bases and J by 0 bases, with 8 bases between. The CDR3 spans 14 residues. Germline V gene sequence: CDR1 SEHNR, CDR2 FQNEAQ (reference sequence). In DNA, the CDR3 is TGTGCCAGCAGCGCCGGGGATAGCAATCAGCCCCAGCATTTT. Translated, it gives CASSAGDSNQPQHF.

The chain carries TRBV2 and TRBJ1-6; 12 bases line up with TRBD1. The germline CDR1 and CDR2 sequences are SNHLY and FYNNEI. V lost 5 bases, J lost 3 bases, and 8 bases stayed unmatched. The CDR3 has 18 amino acids. The CDR3 DNA sequence: TGTGCCAGCAGTACAACCGGGACAGGGGGCGTCTATAATTCACCCCTCCACTTT. Its protein product is CASSTTGTGGVYNSPLHF.

In its sample, this clone was seen once. The V gene is TRBV6-1, the J gene TRBJ2-7, with 9 bases matching TRBD2. Germline assignment: CDR1 MNHNS and CDR2 SASEGT. The CDR3 totals 17 residues. After removal of 3 bases from V and 2 bases from J, the junction contained 11 bases not matched to a gene. The CDR3 loop reads CASSDARVLAGAYEQYF. DNA for the CDR3: TGTGCCAGCAGTGACGCTCGGGTTTTAGCGGGAGCCTACGAGCAGTACTTC.

V gene TRBV7-9 combines with J gene TRBJ1-4, with 10 nucleotides matching TRBD1. V lost 5 bases to trimming and J lost 8 bases; unmatched junction nucleotides: 5. The CDR3 is made up of 14 amino acids. CDR1 and CDR2 from the germline V gene are SEHNR and FQNEAQ (reference sequence). For the CDR3, the DNA is TGTGCCAGCAGCCGGACAGGGGGAGGGGAAAAACTGTTTTTT. Translated: CASSRTGGGEKLFF.

The V and J genes are TRBV5-4 and TRBJ2-7, with D possibly TRBD2 on 6 matching bases. Germline values: CDR1 SGHNT, CDR2 YYREEE (reference sequence). V was shortened by 3 bases and J by 7 bases, with 8 bases between the two germline ends. CDR3 length: 11 amino acids. The CDR3 spells CASSSRGEQYF. CDR3 sequence (DNA): TGTGCCAGCAGCTCACGGGGGGAGCAGTACTTC.

The genes are TRBV30 and TRBJ2-3; TRBD1 matches 9 bases. The V and J ends lost 3 bases and 6 bases, in that order; junction bases with no gene match: 4. Germline assignment: CDR1 GTSNPN and CDR2 SVGIG (reference sequence). The CDR3 contains 13 residues. DNA of the CDR3: TGTGCCTGGAGCACGACAGGGGGGGATACGCAGTATTTT. The encoded protein is CAWSTTGGDTQYF.

The chain links TRBV6-8 to TRBJ1-1; D gene ambiguous. Germline CDR1 is MNHGY and CDR2 is SAAAGT. This CDR3 comprises 13 residues. Trimming removed 2 bases from V and 1 base from J, with 5 bases in between. In DNA, the CDR3 is TGTGCCAGCAGTTACGGGGAGAACACTGAAGCTTTCTTT. Protein: CASSYGENTEAFF.

This chain connects TRBV10-3 to TRBJ1-1; perhaps TRBD1 as D (6 bases). The germline V and J ends were trimmed by 6 bases and 0 bases, with 8 bases remaining between them. Germline V gene lookup returns CDR1 ENHRY and CDR2 SYGVKD. CDR3 size: 13 residues. CDR3 residues: CAIRDSLNTEAFF. CDR3 in DNA: TGTGCCATCAGGGACAGCTTGAACACTGAAGCTTTCTTT.

The rearrangement uses TRBV7-9 and TRBJ1-6; D is possibly TRBD1 (6 bases). The CDR3 spans 14 residues. Germline V gives CDR1 SEHNR, CDR2 FQNEAQ (reference sequence). V lost 8 bases, J lost 7 bases, and 15 bases lay in between. CDR3 bases: TGTGCCAGCGAGCCGATAGGGGGGAATTCACCCCTCCACTTT. Its translation is CASEPIGGNSPLHF.

The rearrangement joins TRBV7-4 to TRBJ2-7; D is unclear. V dropped 2 bases and J dropped 4 bases, with 12 bases sitting between them. Germline values: CDR1 SGHVT, CDR2 SQSDAQ. This CDR3 contains 14 residues. Written as DNA, the CDR3 is TGTGCCAGCAGCTTATACAAAGGCCCATACGAGCAGTACTTC. Translation gives CASSLYKGPYEQYF. The entire variable domain, with the rest obtained from reference TRBV7-4 and TRBJ2-7, is as follows: GAGVSQSPRYKVAKRGRDVALRCDSISGHVTLYWYRQTLGQGSEVLTYSQSDAQRDKSGRPSGRFSAERPERSVSTLKIQRTEQGDSAVYLCASSLYKGPYEQYFGPGTRLTVT.

The chain recombines TRBV7-6 with TRBJ2-7, with 8 bases lining up with TRBD1. CDR3 length equals 17 residues. V shed 5 bases and J 7 bases; nucleotides not matched to a gene: 19. CDR1 SGHVS and CDR2 FNYEAQ come from the germline V gene. The CDR3 DNA sequence: TGTGCCAGCAGCCCTACCTCGGGGACAGGAGGGTTTTTGGAGCAGTACTTC. It is translated as CASSPTSGTGGFLEQYF.

This sequence joins TRBV28 and TRBJ2-1, with TRBD2 matching 8 bases. Germline lookup yields CDR1 MDHEN and CDR2 SYDVKM. J gave up 9 bases and V 1 base, and 5 bases lay outside the gene matches. The CDR3 covers 14 residues. CDR3 protein: CASSLYGGGTEQFF. For the CDR3, the DNA is TGTGCCAGCAGTTTATACGGCGGGGGGACTGAGCAGTTCTTC.

This clone was seen a few times. V is TRBV4-3 and J is TRBJ2-3; 11 nucleotides align to TRBD2. Trimming at V came to 0 bases and at J to 6 bases, leaving 8 bases not matched to a gene. The CDR3 totals 17 residues. Germline loops: CDR1 LGHNA, CDR2 YSLEER. The CDR3 here is CASSQETGLAGLDTQYF. For the CDR3, the DNA is TGCGCCAGCAGCCAAGAAACCGGACTAGCGGGCCTCGATACGCAGTATTTT.

This clone was found a few times. The rearrangement joins TRBV4-1 to TRBJ2-3; D not certain. Germline V gene data show CDR1 as MGHRA and CDR2 as YSYEKL. V was cut by 1 base and J by 0 bases, with 8 bases left in between. The CDR3 loop spans 15 amino acids. CDR3 in amino acids: CASSQAASSTDTQYF. CDR3 DNA: TGCGCCAGCAGCCAAGCGGCGTCTAGCACAGATACGCAGTATTTT.